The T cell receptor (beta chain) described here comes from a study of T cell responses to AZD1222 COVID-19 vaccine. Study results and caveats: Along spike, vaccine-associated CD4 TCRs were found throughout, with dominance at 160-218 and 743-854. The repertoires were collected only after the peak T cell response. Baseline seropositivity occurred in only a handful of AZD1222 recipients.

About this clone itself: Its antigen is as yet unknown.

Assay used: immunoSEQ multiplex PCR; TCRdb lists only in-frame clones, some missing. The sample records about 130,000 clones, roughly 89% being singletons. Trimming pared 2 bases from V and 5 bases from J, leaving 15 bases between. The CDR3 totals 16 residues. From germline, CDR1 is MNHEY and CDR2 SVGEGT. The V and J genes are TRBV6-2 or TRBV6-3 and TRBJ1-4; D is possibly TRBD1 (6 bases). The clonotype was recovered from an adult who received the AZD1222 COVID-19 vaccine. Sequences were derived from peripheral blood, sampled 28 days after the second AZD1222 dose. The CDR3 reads CASSYQRGSVNEKLFF. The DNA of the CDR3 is TGTGCCAGCAGTTACCAAAGGGGGTCCGTGAATGAAAAACTGTTTTTT.